These T cell receptor beta chains were read from a single sample in a study of shared clonotypes between healthy human individuals. Generated by immunoSEQ multiplex PCR, the TCRdb table keeps only in-frame clones and is missing some. The repertoire has about 2.1 million clones, around 93% of them found once; the top ten carry over 1.5%. The sample consisted of naive CD8+ T cells from PBMCs. The receptors stem from a man between 18 and 35 years old in good health. Some clones in this sample may be carry-over from other donors' samples. Each CDR3 is given with its conserved first and last residue. D genes are given only for firm matches. Size values are once, few and many counts, or a class for expanded clones, and some rows have none.

j_call,d_call,clone_size,v_call,cdr3_nt,cdr3_aa
TRBJ2-7,TRBD1,once,TRBV7-8,TGTGCCAGCAGCTTATGGGGGACAGGGAACGAGCAGTACTTC,CASSLWGTGNEQYF
TRBJ2-7,NA,NA,TRBV5-6,TGTGCCAGCAGCTCCCGGGGACAAACCTACGAGCAGTACTTC,CASSSRGQTYEQYF
TRBJ1-2,TRBD1,NA,TRBV19,TGTGCCAGTACCAGGACAGGGAGTGACTATGGCTACACCTTC,CASTRTGSDYGYTF
TRBJ1-2,NA,NA,TRBV7-9,TGTGCCAGCAGCAACCGGGACGGAGATAACTATGGCTACACCTTC,CASSNRDGDNYGYTF
TRBJ1-3,NA,NA,TRBV30,TGTGCCTGGAGCCCGGGAGCCGATACTGGAAACACCATATATTTT,CAWSPGADTGNTIYF
TRBJ2-3,TRBD2,NA,TRBV10-3,TGTGCCACCCTCCCAACTAGCGGGAGAGTCCCAGATACGCAGTATTTT,CATLPTSGRVPDTQYF
TRBJ1-2,NA,once,TRBV7-9,TGTGCCAGCACCACTGGGGGTAACTATGGCTACACCTTC,CASTTGGNYGYTF
TRBJ1-5,TRBD1,NA,TRBV28,TGTGCCAGCAGCCCAGAGGGACAGGGACCCAATCAGCCCCAGCATTTT,CASSPEGQGPNQPQHF
TRBJ2-1,TRBD2,NA,TRBV11-2,TGTGCCAGCAGCGGACGACTAGCGGGAGCAATCGATGAGCAGTTCTTC,CASSGRLAGAIDEQFF
TRBJ2-7,TRBD1,NA,TRBV4-3,TGCGCCAGCAGCCAAGATCGTGGGACAGGGGCGTACGAGCAGTACTTC,CASSQDRGTGAYEQYF
TRBJ2-3,NA,NA,TRBV29-1,TGCAGCGTCGTTACAGATACGCAGTATTTT,CSVVTDTQYF
TRBJ1-5,NA,once,TRBV19,TGTGCCAGTAGTCTAAAGTGGGGTGGCAATCAGCCCCAGCATTTT,CASSLKWGGNQPQHF
TRBJ2-7,NA,NA,TRBV4-1,TGCGCCAGCAGCCAAGGACCCGGGACTGGGCTACGAGAGCAGTACTTC,CASSQGPGTGLREQYF
TRBJ2-5,NA,NA,TRBV6-1,TGTGCCAGCCGGGACCCGGTCGGGGAGACCCAGTACTTC,CASRDPVGETQYF
TRBJ1-1,NA,NA,TRBV11-2,TGTGCCAGCAGCTTAGTCGTGACACCTAACACTGAAGCTTTCTTT,CASSLVVTPNTEAFF
TRBJ2-1,NA,NA,TRBV29-1,TGCAGCGTTGATGGGGCAGGGATCTCCAATGAGCAGTTCTTC,CSVDGAGISNEQFF
TRBJ2-1,NA,NA,TRBV30,TGTGCCTGGAGTGTCCTCGGACAGTACTACAATGAGCAGTTCTTC,CAWSVLGQYYNEQFF
TRBJ1-2,NA,NA,TRBV7-9,TGTGCCAGCAGCTTAGATCGGACAGATCCTTATGGCTACACCTTC,CASSLDRTDPYGYTF
TRBJ2-1,TRBD1,NA,TRBV5-1,TGCGCCAGCAGCGATATCAGGACAGGGGCCTTCTTC,CASSDIRTGAFF
TRBJ2-5,NA,once,TRBV5-1,TGCGCCAGCAGCTTGGGTGTTTTAGGCCCCGACGGAGATCCCGAGACCCAGTACTTC,CASSLGVLGPDGDPETQYF